Below, one TCR beta chain is given with its context. These data are taken from a study of blood T cell repertoires in COVID-19. Overall study context: Donors in the United States, Italy and Spain gave samples during acute or convalescent COVID-19.

Unmatched junction bases numbered 6, after V lost 6 bases and J lost 5 bases. Germline V gives CDR1 MDHEN, CDR2 SYDVKM. The CDR3 consists of 14 residues. Libraries were prepared by immunoSEQ multiplex PCR; TCRdb keeps only in-frame clonotypes and omits some of them. The table lists some 20,000 clones, 70% to 90% of them singletons, with approximately 11% in the top ten. The origin of this receptor is a human donor in a cohort sampled during active COVID-19. Sequencing used peripheral blood. The rearrangement uses TRBV28 and TRBJ2-3; 9 nucleotides match TRBD2. The DNA of the CDR3 is TGTGCCAGCAGAGTGGCGGGAGGGAAAGATACGCAGTATTTT. Amino acid sequence: CASRVAGGKDTQYF.